This TCR beta chain was captured in a study of cytomegalovirus exposure and HLA in healthy donors. The V segment lost 5 bases and the J segment 6 bases; nucleotides outside the gene matches: 14. Germline assignment: CDR1 SGHAT and CDR2 FQNNGV. The CDR3 consists of 16 residues. Vbeta (60) and Jbeta (13) primers were used in the PCR. Using immunoSEQ multiplex PCR, the repertoire was profiled, and TCRdb retains in-frame clones only, with some absent. Found here are some 190,000 clones, just under 80% of them singletons; the top ten hold about 3%. The V gene is TRBV11-2, the J gene TRBJ1-2, with 8 bases matching TRBD1. The source is a female donor in good health and CMV-seronegative. Sequenced input: PBMCs. This chain's CDR3 is CASSPPKDRAKDGYTF. CDR3 DNA sequence: TGTGCCAGCAGCCCTCCTAAGGACAGGGCAAAAGATGGCTACACCTTC.